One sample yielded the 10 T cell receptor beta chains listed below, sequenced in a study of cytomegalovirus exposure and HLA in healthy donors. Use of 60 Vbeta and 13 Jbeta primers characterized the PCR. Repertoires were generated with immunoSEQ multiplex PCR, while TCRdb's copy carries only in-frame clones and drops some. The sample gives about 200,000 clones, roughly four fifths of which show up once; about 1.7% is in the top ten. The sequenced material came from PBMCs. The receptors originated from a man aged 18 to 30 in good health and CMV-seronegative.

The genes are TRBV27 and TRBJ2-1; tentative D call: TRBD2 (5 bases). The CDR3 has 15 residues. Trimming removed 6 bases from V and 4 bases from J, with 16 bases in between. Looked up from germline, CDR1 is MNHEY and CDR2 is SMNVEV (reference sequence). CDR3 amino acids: CASSPGLAPYNEQFF. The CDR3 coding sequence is TGTGCCAGCAGCCCCGGGCTAGCACCATACAATGAGCAGTTCTTC.

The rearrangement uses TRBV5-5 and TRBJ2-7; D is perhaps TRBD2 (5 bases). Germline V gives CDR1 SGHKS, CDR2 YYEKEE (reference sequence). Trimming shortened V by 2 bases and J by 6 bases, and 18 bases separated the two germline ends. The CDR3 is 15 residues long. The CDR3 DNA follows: TGTGCCAGCAGCTTCGAGGGTCAGGAGTACAGCGAGCAGTACTTC. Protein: CASSFEGQEYSEQYF.

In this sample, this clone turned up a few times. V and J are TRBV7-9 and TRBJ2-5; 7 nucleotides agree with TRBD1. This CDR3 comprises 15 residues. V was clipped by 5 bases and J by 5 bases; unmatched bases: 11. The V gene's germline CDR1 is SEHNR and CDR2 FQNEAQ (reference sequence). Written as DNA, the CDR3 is TGTGCCAGCAGCCATACCTCCGACAGGGCCGAGACCCAGTACTTC. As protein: CASSHTSDRAETQYF.

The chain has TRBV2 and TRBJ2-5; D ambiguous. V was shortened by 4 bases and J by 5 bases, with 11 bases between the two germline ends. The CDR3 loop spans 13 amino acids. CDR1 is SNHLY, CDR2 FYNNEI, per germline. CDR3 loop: CASSGPLGETQYF. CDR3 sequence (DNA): TGTGCCAGCAGTGGGCCCCTCGGGGAGACCCAGTACTTC.

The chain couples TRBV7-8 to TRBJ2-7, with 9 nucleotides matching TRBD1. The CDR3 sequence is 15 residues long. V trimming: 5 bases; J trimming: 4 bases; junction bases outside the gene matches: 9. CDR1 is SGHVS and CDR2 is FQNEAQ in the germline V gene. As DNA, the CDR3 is TGTGCCAGCAGCCGCCGGGACAGGGTTAGGTACGAGCAGTACTTC. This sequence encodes CASSRRDRVRYEQYF.

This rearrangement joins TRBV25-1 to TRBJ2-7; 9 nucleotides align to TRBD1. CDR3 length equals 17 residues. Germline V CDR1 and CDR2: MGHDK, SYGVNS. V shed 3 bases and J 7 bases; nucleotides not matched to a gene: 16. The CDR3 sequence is CASSENRGHGSSREQYF. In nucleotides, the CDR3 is TGTGCCAGCAGTGAGAACAGGGGGCACGGCTCTTCACGGGAGCAGTACTTC.

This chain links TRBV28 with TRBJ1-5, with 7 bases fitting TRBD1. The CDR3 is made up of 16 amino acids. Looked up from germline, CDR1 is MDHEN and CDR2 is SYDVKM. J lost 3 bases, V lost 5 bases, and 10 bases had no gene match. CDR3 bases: TGTGCCAGCAGTCAGTCAGGGGGTTCCTTCAATCAGCCCCAGCATTTT. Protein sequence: CASSQSGGSFNQPQHF.

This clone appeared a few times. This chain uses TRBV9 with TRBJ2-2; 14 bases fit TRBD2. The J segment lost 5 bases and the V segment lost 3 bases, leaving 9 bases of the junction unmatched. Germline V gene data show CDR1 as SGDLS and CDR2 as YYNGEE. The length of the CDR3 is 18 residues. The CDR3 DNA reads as TGTGCCAGCAGCGCGGGACTAGCGGGGGCCCACGCTACCGGGGAGCTGTTTTTT. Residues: CASSAGLAGAHATGELFF.

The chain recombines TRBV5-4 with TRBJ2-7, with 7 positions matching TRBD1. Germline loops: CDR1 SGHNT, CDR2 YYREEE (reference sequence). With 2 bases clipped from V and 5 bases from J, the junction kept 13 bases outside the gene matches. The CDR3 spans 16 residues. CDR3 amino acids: CASSLPPRQGSDEQYF. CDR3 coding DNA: TGTGCCAGCAGCTTACCCCCAAGACAGGGTAGTGACGAGCAGTACTTC.

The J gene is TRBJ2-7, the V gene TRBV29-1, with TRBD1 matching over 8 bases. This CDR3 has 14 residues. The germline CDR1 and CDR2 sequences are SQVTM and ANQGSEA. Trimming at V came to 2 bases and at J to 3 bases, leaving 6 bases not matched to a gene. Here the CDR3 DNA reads TGCAGCGTTGAACTCGGACAGGGCCACTACGAGCAGTACTTC. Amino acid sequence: CSVELGQGHYEQYF.